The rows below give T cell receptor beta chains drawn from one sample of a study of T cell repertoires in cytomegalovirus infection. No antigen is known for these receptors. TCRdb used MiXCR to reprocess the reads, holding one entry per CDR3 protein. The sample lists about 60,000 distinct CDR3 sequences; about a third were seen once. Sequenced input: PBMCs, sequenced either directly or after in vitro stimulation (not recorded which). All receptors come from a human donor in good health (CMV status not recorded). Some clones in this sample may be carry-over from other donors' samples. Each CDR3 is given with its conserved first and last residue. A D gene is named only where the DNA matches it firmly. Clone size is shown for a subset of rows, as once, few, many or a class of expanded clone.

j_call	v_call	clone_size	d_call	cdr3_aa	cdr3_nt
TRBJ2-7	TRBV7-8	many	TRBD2	CASRTSGSSYEQYF	TGTGCCAGCAGAACTAGCGGGAGCTCCTACGAGCAGTACTTC
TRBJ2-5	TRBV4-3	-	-	CASSQDLPGQETQYF	TGCGCCAGCAGCCAGGATCTGCCGGGCCAAGAGACCCAGTACTTC
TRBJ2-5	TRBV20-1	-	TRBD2	CSARVGGGQETQYF	TGCAGTGCTAGAGTTGGGGGGGGACAAGAGACCCAGTACTTC
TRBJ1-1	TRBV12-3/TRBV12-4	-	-	CASSKNGGNTEAFF	TGTGCCAGCAGCAAGAACGGGGGGAACACTGAAGCTTTCTTT
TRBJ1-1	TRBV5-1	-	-	CASSSGLATEAFF	TGCGCCAGCAGCTCAGGACTGGCCACTGAAGCTTTCTTT
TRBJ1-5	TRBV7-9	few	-	CASSLEGFGQPQHF	TGTGCCAGCAGCTTAGAAGGTTTTGGTCAGCCCCAGCATTTT
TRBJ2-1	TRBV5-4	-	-	CASNPRQADNEQFF	TGTGCCAGCAACCCCAGGCAGGCCGACAATGAGCAGTTCTTC
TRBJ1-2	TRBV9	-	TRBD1	CASSAGTGFIGYTF	TGTGCCAGCAGCGCCGGGACAGGGTTTATTGGCTACACCTTC
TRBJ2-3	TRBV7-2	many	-	CASSLRASTDTQYF	TGTGCCAGCAGCTTAAGAGCCAGCACAGATACGCAGTATTTT
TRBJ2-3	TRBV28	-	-	CATGGRASTDTQYF	TGTGCCACCGGGGGCCGTGCTAGCACAGATACGCAGTATTTT
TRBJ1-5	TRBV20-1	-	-	CSARASSGGAQHF	TGCAGTGCTAGAGCTTCAAGCGGGGGAGCCCAGCATTTT
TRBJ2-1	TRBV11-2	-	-	CASSLGSASQGLF	TGTGCCAGCAGCTTAGGGTCGGCAAGCCAGGGCCTTTTC
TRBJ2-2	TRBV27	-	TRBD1	CASSHRGQGGELFF	TGTGCCAGCAGCCACAGGGGGCAAGGCGGGGAGCTGTTTTTT
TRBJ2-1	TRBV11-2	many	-	CASSLVVAVSYNEQFF	TGTGCCAGCAGCTTAGTGGTAGCGGTATCCTACAATGAGCAGTTCTTC
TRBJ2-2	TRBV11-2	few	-	CASVADINTGELFF	TGTGCCAGCGTCGCGGACATAAACACCGGGGAGCTGTTTTTT
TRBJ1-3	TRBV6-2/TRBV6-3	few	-	CASRYTGSSGNTIYF	TGTGCCAGCAGATACACGGGGAGCTCTGGAAACACCATATATTTT
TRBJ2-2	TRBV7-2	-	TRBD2	CASSRRVAGSLSGELFF	TGTGCCAGCAGCCGGAGGGTAGCGGGGAGTCTCTCCGGGGAGCTGTTTTTT
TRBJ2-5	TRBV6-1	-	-	CASSAPGEETQYF	TGTGCCAGCAGTGCACCAGGGGAAGAGACCCAGTACTTC
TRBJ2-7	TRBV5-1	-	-	CASKGQKTYEQYF	TGCGCCAGTAAAGGACAGAAGACCTACGAGCAGTACTTC
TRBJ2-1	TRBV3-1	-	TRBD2	CASSPTSGGGGEQFF	TGTGCCAGCAGCCCGACTAGCGGGGGAGGGGGTGAGCAGTTCTTC
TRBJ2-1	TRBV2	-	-	CAGRFRQSYNEQFF	TGTGCCGGGCGATTTCGACAGAGTTACAATGAGCAGTTCTTC
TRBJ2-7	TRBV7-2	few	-	CASSWTPWGYEQYF	TGTGCCAGCAGCTGGACACCCTGGGGCTACGAGCAGTACTTC
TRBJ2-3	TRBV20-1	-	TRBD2	CSARDPRGDTQYF	TGCAGTGCTAGAGATCCGCGGGGGGATACGCAGTATTTT
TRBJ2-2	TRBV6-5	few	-	CASSLSGAGTGELFF	TGTGCCAGCAGTCTTAGCGGTGCTGGCACCGGGGAGCTGTTTTTT
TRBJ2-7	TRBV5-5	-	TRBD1	CASSLATGNYEQYF	TGTGCCAGCAGCTTGGCGACAGGGAACTACGAGCAGTACTTC
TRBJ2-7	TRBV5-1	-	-	CASSLAYGRGEQYF	TGCGCCAGCAGCTTGGCATACGGGAGAGGGGAGCAGTACTTC
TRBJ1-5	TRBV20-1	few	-	CSASGQPQHF	TGCAGTGCTAGCGGTCAGCCCCAGCATTTT
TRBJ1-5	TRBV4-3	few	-	CASSPTLGTSNQPQHF	TGCGCCAGCAGCCCGACTCTCGGGACCAGCAATCAGCCCCAGCATTTT
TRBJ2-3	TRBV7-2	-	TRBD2	CASSLTDSGGFSDTQYF	TGTGCCAGCAGCCTCACCGACAGCGGGGGGTTTTCTGATACGCAGTATTTT
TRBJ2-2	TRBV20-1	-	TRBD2	CSARTSGDLGELFF	TGCAGTGCTAGGACTAGCGGGGACCTTGGGGAGCTGTTTTTT
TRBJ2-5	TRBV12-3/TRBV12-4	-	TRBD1	CASSFTLGQGQETQYF	TGTGCCAGCAGTTTCACACTCGGACAGGGCCAAGAGACCCAGTACTTC
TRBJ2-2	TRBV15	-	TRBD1	CATRRGRPDTGELFF	TGTGCCACCAGAAGGGGGCGACCCGACACCGGGGAGCTGTTTTTT
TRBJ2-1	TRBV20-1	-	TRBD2	CSARAGGGPPGIHEQFF	TGCAGTGCTAGAGCCGGGGGAGGGCCACCAGGGATCCATGAGCAGTTCTTC
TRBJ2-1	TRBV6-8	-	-	CASSYNGGRDNEQFF	TGTGCCAGCAGTTACAACGGGGGTAGGGACAATGAGCAGTTCTTC
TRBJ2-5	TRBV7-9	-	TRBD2	CASSLGAGGQETQYF	TGTGCCAGCAGCTTAGGAGCGGGGGGCCAAGAGACCCAGTACTTC
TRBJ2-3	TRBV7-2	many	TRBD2	CASSLVSGGTDTQYF	TGTGCCAGCAGCTTAGTTAGCGGGGGCACAGATACGCAGTATTTT
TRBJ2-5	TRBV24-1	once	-	CATSDLGIPQYF	TGTGCCACCAGTGATTTGGGAATTCCCCAGTACTTC
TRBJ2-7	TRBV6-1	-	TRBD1	CASSEIGQDYEQYF	TGTGCCAGCAGTGAAATTGGACAGGACTACGAGCAGTACTTC
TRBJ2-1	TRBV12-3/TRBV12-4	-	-	CASSFLGLDEQFF	TGTGCCAGCAGTTTTCTAGGCTTGGATGAGCAGTTCTTC
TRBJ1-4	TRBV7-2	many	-	CASSLGSSRDEKLFF	TGTGCCAGCAGCTTAGGGTCGTCCAGGGACGAAAAACTGTTTTTT
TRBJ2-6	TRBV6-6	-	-	CASSPRIISGANVLTF	TGTGCCAGCAGTCCCCGTATAATCTCTGGGGCCAACGTCCTGACTTTC
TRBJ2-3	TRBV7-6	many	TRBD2	CASSPRISGTTDTQYF	TGTGCCAGCAGCCCACGTATTAGCGGGACAACAGATACGCAGTATTTT